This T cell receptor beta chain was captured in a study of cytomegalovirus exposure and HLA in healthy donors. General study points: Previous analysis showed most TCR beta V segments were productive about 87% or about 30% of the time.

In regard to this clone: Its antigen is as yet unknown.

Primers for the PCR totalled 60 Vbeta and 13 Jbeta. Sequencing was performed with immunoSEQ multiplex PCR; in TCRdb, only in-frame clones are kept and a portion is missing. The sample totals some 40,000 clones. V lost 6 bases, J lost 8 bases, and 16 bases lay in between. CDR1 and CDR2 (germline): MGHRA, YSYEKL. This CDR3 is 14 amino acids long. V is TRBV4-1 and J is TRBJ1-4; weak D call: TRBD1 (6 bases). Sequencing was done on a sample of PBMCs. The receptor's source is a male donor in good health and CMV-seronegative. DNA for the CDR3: TGCGCCAGCAGGTCGAACAGGGCCATCGAAAAACTGTTTTTT. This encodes CASRSNRAIEKLFF.